Listed below are T cell receptor beta chains from one sample, sequenced in a study of blood T cells in healthy people across ages. TCRdb called the 5' RACE reads again in MiXCR, with one record for every CDR3 protein. This sample yields 650,000 to 900,000 distinct CDR3 sequences, of which about 59% are seen a single time; about 27% belongs to the top ten. Material for sequencing was blood. Receptor source: a man aged 30 to 45 in good health. Each CDR3 is given with its conserved first and last residue. A D gene is named only where the DNA matches it firmly. Some rows mark clone size as missing; the rest say once, few, many or name a class of expanded clone.

TRBJ1-2 . . TRBV10-2 TGCGCCAGCAGTTTTCAACAAGAGGTCTATGGCTACACCTTC CASSFQQEVYGYTF
TRBJ2-6 . . TRBV4-3 TGCGCCAGCAGCCCGGATCTTGGTTCTGGGGCCAACGTCCTGACTTTC CASSPDLGSGANVLTF
TRBJ2-7 . . TRBV6-2/TRBV6-3 TGTGCCAGCAGTTACTCGATGCAGCAGGAGACCTACGAGCAGTACTTC CASSYSMQQETYEQYF
TRBJ2-7 . . TRBV4-3 TGCGCCAGCAGCCAGCAGACCTCCTACGAGCAGTACTTC CASSQQTSYEQYF
TRBJ2-7 . . TRBV7-9 TGTGCCAGCAGCTCTGGACTCCTCGACGAGCAGTACTTC CASSSGLLDEQYF
TRBJ2-7 TRBD1 . TRBV11-1 TGTGCCAGCGGCTTACGGGACAGGCCGTACGAGCAGTACTTC CASGLRDRPYEQYF
TRBJ2-3 . . TRBV4-3 TGCGCCAGCAGCCAATTGGTAGCTAGCACAGATACGCAGTATTTT CASSQLVASTDTQYF
TRBJ2-5 TRBD2 . TRBV11-1 TGTGCCAGCGGATGGACTAGCGGTCCCGGCTGGGAGACCCAGTACTTC CASGWTSGPGWETQYF
TRBJ2-5 TRBD2 . TRBV7-2 TGTGCCGGCAGTCCCTTCAGCGGGGGGGCAACAAATGAGCAGTACTTC CAGSPFSGGATNEQYF
TRBJ2-2 TRBD1 . TRBV4-3 TGCGCCAGCAGCCAGACGACAGGGGCGAACACCGGGGAGCTGTTTTTT CASSQTTGANTGELFF
TRBJ2-7 TRBD1 . TRBV6-5 TGTGCCAGCACCCACCCCGGGACAGGACCCCACGAGCAGTACTTC CASTHPGTGPHEQYF
TRBJ2-7 TRBD1 . TRBV2 TGTGCCAGCAGTGGGGACAGGGGTTATTACGAGCAGTACTTC CASSGDRGYYEQYF
TRBJ1-2 TRBD1 . TRBV20-1 TGCAGTACTGACAGGGGAGATGACTATGGCTACACCTTC CSTDRGDDYGYTF
TRBJ2-7 . . TRBV6-1 TGTGCCAGCAGTGAGAGAGGAGTCTACGAGCAGTACTTC CASSERGVYEQYF
TRBJ2-1 TRBD2 . TRBV25-1 TGTGCCAGCAGTGTATTCAGCGGGGGGGTCAATGAGCAGTTCTTC CASSVFSGGVNEQFF
TRBJ2-3 TRBD1 few TRBV29-1 TGCAGCGCAGGGGGCGCCCCTCGTACAGATACGCAGTATTTT CSAGGAPRTDTQYF
TRBJ2-1 . . TRBV29-1 TGCAGCGCCTCGGGGCCAGCGAGCAATGAGCAGTTCTTC CSASGPASNEQFF
TRBJ2-4 TRBD2 few TRBV13 TGTGCCAGCAGCCCCCGGACTAGCGGGGCCAAAAACATTCAGTACTTC CASSPRTSGAKNIQYF
TRBJ2-5 TRBD1 few TRBV5-4 TGTGCCAGCAGCTTCGGACAGGCCGCCCAAGAGACCCAGTACTTC CASSFGQAAQETQYF
TRBJ1-1 . . TRBV29-1 TGCAGCGTTTTGGGGGTGGGGATGAACACTGAAGCTTTCTTT CSVLGVGMNTEAFF
TRBJ2-5 . few TRBV4-1 TGCGCCAGCAGCCAAGATTGGGGGCGCGAGGAGACCCAGTACTTC CASSQDWGREETQYF
TRBJ1-1 . . TRBV14 TGTGCCAGCAGCCAAGATCGGCAGATGAACACTGAAGCTTTCTTT CASSQDRQMNTEAFF
TRBJ2-1 . . TRBV9 TGTGCCAGCAGCGGAACAAAAAGGAAAAACAATGAGCAGTTCTTC CASSGTKRKNNEQFF
TRBJ1-2 . few TRBV25-1 TGTGCCAGCAGTGAGGGAGGGAGTTATGGCTACACCTTC CASSEGGSYGYTF
TRBJ1-2 . . TRBV2 TGTGCCAGCCAGGGGCGGAACTATGGCTACACCTTC CASQGRNYGYTF
TRBJ2-7 TRBD1 . TRBV20-1 TGCAGTGCACGGGACAGGGGGAACCACGAGCAGTACTTC CSARDRGNHEQYF
TRBJ2-2 . . TRBV4-3 TGCGCCAGCAGCCAAGAGACCCCGGGACGGACGATTCTCACCGGGGAGCTGTTTTTT CASSQETPGRTILTGELFF
TRBJ2-3 TRBD2 few TRBV9 TGTGCCAGCAGCTCACGGGGGGAATTCACAGATACGCAGTATTTT CASSSRGEFTDTQYF
TRBJ2-3 . . TRBV4-1 TGCGCCAGCAGCCAATTTGAGGGCAGGGCCGCAGATACGCAGTATTTT CASSQFEGRAADTQYF
TRBJ2-7 . . TRBV20-1 TGCAGTGCTAGAGATCATGGGGGGCGCCTGTACGAGCAGTACTTC CSARDHGGRLYEQYF
TRBJ2-2 TRBD1 . TRBV27 TGTGCCAGCAGTTTTGAAGCAGGGGGCGCGGTGGTGGGCACCGGGGAGCTGTTTTTT CASSFEAGGAVVGTGELFF
TRBJ2-5 . . TRBV19 TGTGCCAGTAGTATCCGTCCTAGAGGGGAGACCCAGTACTTC CASSIRPRGETQYF
TRBJ1-6 . . TRBV5-1 TGCGCCAGCAGCCCTCGGGGCCCCCTAAGCTCCTATAATTCACCCCTCCACTTT CASSPRGPLSSYNSPLHF
TRBJ2-1 TRBD2 . TRBV7-2 TGTGCCAGCAGTTTGATCGCGGGACGGGGGGTCTCCCAGCAGGTGCAGTTCTTC CASSLIAGRGVSQQVQFF
TRBJ2-1 TRBD1 . TRBV6-1 TGTGCCAGCAGGCCGGGACAGCTCTCCTACAATGAGCAGTTCTTC CASRPGQLSYNEQFF
TRBJ2-5 TRBD1 . TRBV7-2 TGTGCCAGCAGCCGCACGGGACAGGGGCCTCAAGAGACCCAGTACTTC CASSRTGQGPQETQYF
TRBJ2-5 TRBD1 . TRBV7-3 TGTGCCAGCAGCCGGGGACAGGGGGCGATTAGCGGCCAAGAGACCCAGTACTTC CASSRGQGAISGQETQYF
TRBJ2-3 . . TRBV4-3 TGCGCCAGCAGCCAAGCAGGACTCCGCACAGATACGCAGTATTTT CASSQAGLRTDTQYF
TRBJ1-6 TRBD1 few TRBV9 TGTGCCAGCAGTGACGACAGGGTTCGGTCACCCCTCCACTTT CASSDDRVRSPLHF
TRBJ2-7 . many TRBV13 TGTGCCAGCAGCTTTGGGACTGGGCCCTACGAGCAGTACTTC CASSFGTGPYEQYF
TRBJ2-3 . . TRBV9 TGTGCCAGCAGCAAATCCATTTTTCAGGGAAGCCTACCGGGCACGCAGTATTTT CASSKSIFQGSLPGTQYF
TRBJ1-1 . . TRBV20-1 TGCAGTGCTAGAGCCAACCTCAGGAACACTGAAGCTTTCTTT CSARANLRNTEAFF
TRBJ2-7 . once TRBV15 TGTGCCACCAGCGTGTTGCCCACCGGGATCAACTACGAGCAGTACTTC CATSVLPTGINYEQYF
TRBJ1-2 . . TRBV12-3/TRBV12-4 TGTGCCAGCAGTCGCCAAACAGGGATCGGGGGCTACACCTTC CASSRQTGIGGYTF
TRBJ2-5 . many TRBV29-1 TGCAGCGTTGTAAACCCGAGGGGGAGGCAAGAGACCCAGTACTTC CSVVNPRGRQETQYF
TRBJ1-2 . few TRBV6-5 TGTGCCAGCAGTCCTCGCTTCCCCCATGGCTACACCTTC CASSPRFPHGYTF
TRBJ1-1 . . TRBV29-1 TGCAGCGCTGGACAGCCGAGCACTGAAGCTTTCTTT CSAGQPSTEAFF
TRBJ2-7 TRBD2 . TRBV27 TGTGCCAGCAGTTTATCGGGCCCGGGTGGTAGCGGGAGGTCCTACGAGCAGTACTTC CASSLSGPGGSGRSYEQYF
TRBJ2-5 TRBD2 . TRBV4-1 TGCGCCAGCAGCTCCAGCGGGGGGCGAGAAGAGACCCAGTACTTC CASSSSGGREETQYF
TRBJ2-3 . few TRBV7-9 TGTGCCAGCAGCTTAGCGAGGATGTGGGCGAAGGGAGATACGCAGTATTTT CASSLARMWAKGDTQYF
TRBJ2-3 TRBD2 . TRBV9 TGTGCCAGCAGGGGTCCCGAGAGGACTAGCGGGGGTTGGACGCAGTATTTT CASRGPERTSGGWTQYF
TRBJ2-7 . . TRBV6-2/TRBV6-3 TGTGCCAGCAGTTCGTTGGGTTTCGAGCAGTACTTC CASSSLGFEQYF
TRBJ2-3 . . TRBV9 TGTGCCAGCAGCGTAGCTGGATCAGATACGCAGTATTTT CASSVAGSDTQYF
TRBJ2-5 . . TRBV19 TGTGCCAGTAGTGTCGACATCGATGAGCAGTACTTC CASSVDIDEQYF
TRBJ2-5 . few TRBV12-5 TGTGCTAGTGGTCTGCAAGAGACCCAGTACTTC CASGLQETQYF
TRBJ2-4 TRBD1 once TRBV4-3 TGCGCCAGCAGCCAAGAGTGGGACAGGATTCAGTACTTC CASSQEWDRIQYF
TRBJ2-3 . . TRBV6-1 TGTGCCACCCCGAGTAGCACAGATACGCAGTATTTT CATPSSTDTQYF
TRBJ2-2 . . TRBV7-2 TGTGCCAGCAGCTTAGTTGGGGGTCCCGGGGAGCTGTTTTTT CASSLVGGPGELFF
TRBJ2-5 TRBD1 . TRBV6-6 TGTGCCAGCAGTTACTGGGGACAGCAAGAGACCCAGTACTTC CASSYWGQQETQYF